This T cell receptor beta chain comes out of a study of response to subunit inactivated influenza vaccine. From the RT-PCR reads, TCRdb called clonotypes with MiXCR, one entry per CDR3 protein. The table lists about 480,000 distinct CDR3 sequences, 9.5% to 12% of them singletons. Trimming left V 2 bases short and J 5 bases short, with 16 bases between. Germline V gives CDR1 MNHEY, CDR2 SVGAGI. The CDR3 loop spans 16 amino acids. This clonotype was picked up many times. The sample in question was PBMCs from blood, obtained roughly 47 days after vaccination. The TCR comes from a man aged 50 or older who received an inactivated influenza vaccine. This chain uses TRBV6-5 with TRBJ2-1, with D possibly being TRBD2 (6 bases). CDR3 region: CASSYTPAGVNNEQFF. CDR3 coding DNA: TGTGCCAGCAGTTACACCCCAGCGGGCGTGAACAATGAGCAGTTCTTC.